The 6 T cell receptor beta chains below all came from one sample that was sequenced in a study of T cell clones after liver transplantation. Assay used: immunoSEQ multiplex PCR; TCRdb lists only in-frame clones, some missing. The sample includes tens of thousands of clones, around 84% of them seen just once. Specimen: CD4+ T cells from blood, collected around 50 months after liver transplant. The receptors stem from a human patient who received a liver transplant. A subset of T cells may come from the graft donor.

This chain joins TRBV6-5 and TRBJ2-7; D ambiguous. Germline CDR1 reads MNHEY; CDR2 reads SVGAGI. This CDR3 is built from 11 residues. V lost 6 bases and J lost 2, with 5 bases in between. CDR3: CASRGTYEQYF. The CDR3 bases are TGTGCCAGCAGGGGGACCTACGAGCAGTACTTC.

This clone has a single count. The chain combines TRBV10-2 with TRBJ2-5; 12 bases are a match to TRBD2. CDR1 WSHSY and CDR2 SAAADI come from the germline V gene. There are 14 residues in the CDR3. V trimming: 7 bases; J trimming: 3 bases; junction bases outside the gene matches: 3. CDR3 nucleotide sequence: TGCGCCAGCACCCTAGCGGGGGGGAAAGAGACCCAGTACTTC. As protein: CASTLAGGKETQYF.

This chain connects TRBV5-1 to TRBJ2-7; D remains unclear. From germline, CDR1 is SGHRS and CDR2 YFSETQ. V was trimmed by 3 bases and J by 7 bases, leaving 8 bases between them. The CDR3 spans 11 residues. The CDR3 loop is CASSSKEEQYF. The CDR3 DNA is TGCGCCAGCAGCTCCAAGGAGGAGCAGTACTTC.

The rearrangement links TRBV19 to TRBJ2-7, with D perhaps matching TRBD1 (5 bases). The CDR3 consists of 11 residues. V was shortened by 10 bases and J by 5 bases, with 12 bases between the two germline ends. The V gene's germline CDR1 is LNHDA and CDR2 SQIVND (reference sequence). The CDR3 spells CATGRVHEQYF. As DNA, the CDR3 is TGTGCCACCGGCAGGGTCCACGAGCAGTACTTC. The variable domain in full, with the rest retrieved from reference TRBV19 and TRBJ2-7, is DGGITQSPKYLFRKEGQNVTLSCEQNLNHDAMYWYRQDPGQGLRLIYYSQIVNDFQKGDIAEGYSVSREKKESFPLTVTSAQKNPTAFYLCATGRVHEQYFGPGTRLTVT.

This clone was observed once. This rearrangement joins TRBV5-4 to TRBJ1-6; D ambiguous. This CDR3 has 15 residues. Germline V gives CDR1 SGHNT, CDR2 YYREEE (reference sequence). Trimming shortened V by 4 bases and J by 1 base, and 9 bases separated the two germline ends. The chain's CDR3 is CASSPSRSYNSPLHF. CDR3 coding DNA: TGTGCCAGCAGCCCTTCGAGGTCCTATAATTCACCCCTCCACTTT.

The genes are TRBV9 and TRBJ1-6; D might be TRBD1 (6 bases). CDR1 is SGDLS and CDR2 is YYNGEE in the germline V gene. The CDR3 consists of 14 residues. Trimming stripped 4 bases from V and 7 bases from J, with 12 bases between. CDR3 nucleotide sequence: TGTGCCAGCAGCATGAACACAGGGAATTCACCCCTCCACTTT. Protein: CASSMNTGNSPLHF.